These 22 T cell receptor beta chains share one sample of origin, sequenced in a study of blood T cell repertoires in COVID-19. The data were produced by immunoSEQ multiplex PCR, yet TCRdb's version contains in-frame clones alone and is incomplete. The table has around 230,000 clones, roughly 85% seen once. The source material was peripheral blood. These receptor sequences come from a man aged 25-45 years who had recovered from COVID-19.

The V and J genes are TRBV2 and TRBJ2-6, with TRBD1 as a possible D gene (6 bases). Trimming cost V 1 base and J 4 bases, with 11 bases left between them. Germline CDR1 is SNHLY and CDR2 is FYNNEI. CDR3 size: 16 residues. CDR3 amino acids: CASSEVGAAGANVLTF. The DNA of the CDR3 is TGTGCCAGCAGTGAAGTGGGGGCAGCCGGGGCCAACGTCCTGACTTTC.

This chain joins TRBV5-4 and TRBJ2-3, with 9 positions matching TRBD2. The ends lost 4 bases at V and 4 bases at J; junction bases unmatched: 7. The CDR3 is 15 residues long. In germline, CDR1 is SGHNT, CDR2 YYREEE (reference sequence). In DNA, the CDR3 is TGTGCCAGCAGCGCGGGGGGGGGAGGCGCAGATACGCAGTATTTT. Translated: CASSAGGGGADTQYF.

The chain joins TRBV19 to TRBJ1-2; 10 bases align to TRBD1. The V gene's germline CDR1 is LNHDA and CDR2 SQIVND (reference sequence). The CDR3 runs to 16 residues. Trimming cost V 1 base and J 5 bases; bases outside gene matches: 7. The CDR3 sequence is CASSIGGQGRIYGYTF. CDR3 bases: TGTGCCAGTAGTATAGGGGGACAGGGGCGGATTTATGGCTACACCTTC. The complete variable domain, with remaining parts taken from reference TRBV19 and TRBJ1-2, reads DGGITQSPKYLFRKEGQNVTLSCEQNLNHDAMYWYRQDPGQGLRLIYYSQIVNDFQKGDIAEGYSVSREKKESFPLTVTSAQKNPTAFYLCASSIGGQGRIYGYTFGSGTRLTVV.

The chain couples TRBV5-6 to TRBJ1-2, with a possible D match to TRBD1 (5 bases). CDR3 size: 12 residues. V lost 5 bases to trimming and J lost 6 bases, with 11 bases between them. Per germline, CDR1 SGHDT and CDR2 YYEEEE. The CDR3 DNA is TGTGCCAGCAGGGCGGCGGGGGATGGCTACACCTTC. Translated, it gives CASRAAGDGYTF.

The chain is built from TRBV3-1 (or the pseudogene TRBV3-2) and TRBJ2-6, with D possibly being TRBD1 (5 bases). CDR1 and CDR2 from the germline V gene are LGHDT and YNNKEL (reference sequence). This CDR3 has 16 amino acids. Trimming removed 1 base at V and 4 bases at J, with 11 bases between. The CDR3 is CASSQGRVAGANVLTF. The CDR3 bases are TGTGCCAGCAGCCAAGGCAGGGTAGCCGGGGCCAACGTCCTGACTTTC.

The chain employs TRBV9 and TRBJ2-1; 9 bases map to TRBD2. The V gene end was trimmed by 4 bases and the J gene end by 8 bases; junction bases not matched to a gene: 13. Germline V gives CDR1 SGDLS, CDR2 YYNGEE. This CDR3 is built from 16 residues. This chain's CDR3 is CASSHPLAGQGDEQFF. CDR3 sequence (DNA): TGTGCCAGCAGCCACCCTCTAGCGGGGCAGGGGGATGAGCAGTTCTTC.

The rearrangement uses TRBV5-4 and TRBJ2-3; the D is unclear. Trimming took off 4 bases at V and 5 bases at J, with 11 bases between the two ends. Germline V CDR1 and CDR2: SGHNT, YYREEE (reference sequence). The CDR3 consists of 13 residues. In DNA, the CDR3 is TGTGCCAGCAGCGCAAACGAGGTAGATACGCAGTATTTT. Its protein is CASSANEVDTQYF. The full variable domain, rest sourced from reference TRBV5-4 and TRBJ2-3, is ETGVTQSPTHLIKTRGQQVTLRCSSQSGHNTVSWYQQALGQGPQFIFQYYREEENGRGNFPPRFSGLQFPNYSSELNVNALELDDSALYLCASSANEVDTQYFGPGTRLTVL.

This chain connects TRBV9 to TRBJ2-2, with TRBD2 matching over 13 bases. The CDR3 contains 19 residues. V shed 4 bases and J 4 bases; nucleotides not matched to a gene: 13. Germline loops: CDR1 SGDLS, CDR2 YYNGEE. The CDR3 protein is CASSSRLLAGGPGTGELFF. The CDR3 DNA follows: TGTGCCAGCAGCTCCAGGTTACTAGCGGGGGGGCCGGGCACCGGGGAGCTGTTTTTT.

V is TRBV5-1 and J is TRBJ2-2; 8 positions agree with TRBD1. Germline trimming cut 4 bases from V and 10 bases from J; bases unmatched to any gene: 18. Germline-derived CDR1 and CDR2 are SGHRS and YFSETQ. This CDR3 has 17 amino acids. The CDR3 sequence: CASSHGDRGGPVAELFF. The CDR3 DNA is TGCGCCAGCAGCCACGGCGACAGGGGAGGACCTGTGGCGGAGCTGTTTTTT. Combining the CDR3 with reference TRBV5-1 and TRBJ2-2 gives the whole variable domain KAGVTQTPRYLIKTRGQQVTLSCSPISGHRSVSWYQQTPGQGLQFLFEYFSETQRNKGNFPGRFSGRQFSNSRSEMNVSTLELGDSALYLCASSHGDRGGPVAELFFGEGSRLTVL.

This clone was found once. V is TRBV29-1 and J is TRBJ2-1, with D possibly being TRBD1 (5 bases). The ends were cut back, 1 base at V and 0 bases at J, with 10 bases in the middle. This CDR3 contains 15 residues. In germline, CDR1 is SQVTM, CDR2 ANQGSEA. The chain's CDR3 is CSVEVTGSSYNEQFF. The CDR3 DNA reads TGCAGCGTTGAAGTCACAGGAAGCTCCTACAATGAGCAGTTCTTC.

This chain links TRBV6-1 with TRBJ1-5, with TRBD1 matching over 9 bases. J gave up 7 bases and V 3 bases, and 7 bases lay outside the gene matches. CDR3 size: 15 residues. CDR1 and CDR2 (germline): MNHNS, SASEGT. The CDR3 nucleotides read TGTGCCAGCAGTGACGGACAGGGGTGGTTGCAGCCCCAGCATTTT. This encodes CASSDGQGWLQPQHF.

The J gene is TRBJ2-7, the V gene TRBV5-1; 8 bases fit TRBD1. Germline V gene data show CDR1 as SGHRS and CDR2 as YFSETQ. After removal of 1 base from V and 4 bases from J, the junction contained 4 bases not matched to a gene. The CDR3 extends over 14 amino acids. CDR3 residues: CASSLRQGAYEQYF. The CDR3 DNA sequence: TGCGCCAGCAGCTTGAGGCAGGGGGCTTACGAGCAGTACTTC.

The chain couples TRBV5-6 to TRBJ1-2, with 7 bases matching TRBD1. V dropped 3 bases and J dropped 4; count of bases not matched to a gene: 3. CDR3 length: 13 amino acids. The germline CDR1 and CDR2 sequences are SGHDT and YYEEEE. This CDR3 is CASSSTGLYGYTF. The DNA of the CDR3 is TGTGCCAGCAGCTCGACAGGGCTCTATGGCTACACCTTC. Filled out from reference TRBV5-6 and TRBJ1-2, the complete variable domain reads DAGVTQSPTHLIKTRGQQVTLRCSPKSGHDTVSWYQQALGQGPQFIFQYYEEEERQRGNFPDRFSGHQFPNYSSELNVNALLLGDSALYLCASSSTGLYGYTFGSGTRLTVV.

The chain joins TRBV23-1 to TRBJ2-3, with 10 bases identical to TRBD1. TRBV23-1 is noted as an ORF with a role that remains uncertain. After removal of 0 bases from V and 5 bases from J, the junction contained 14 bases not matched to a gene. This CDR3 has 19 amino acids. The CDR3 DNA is TGCGCCAGCAGTCAATCGATTACGGCTGACAGGGGGCCAGGAGATACGCAGTATTTT. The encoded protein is CASSQSITADRGPGDTQYF.

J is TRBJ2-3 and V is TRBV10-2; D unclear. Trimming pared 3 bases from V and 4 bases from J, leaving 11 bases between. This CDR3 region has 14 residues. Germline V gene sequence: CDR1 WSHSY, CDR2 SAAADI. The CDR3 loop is CASSDFVSPDTQYF. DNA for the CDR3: TGCGCCAGCAGTGATTTCGTTAGCCCAGATACGCAGTATTTT.

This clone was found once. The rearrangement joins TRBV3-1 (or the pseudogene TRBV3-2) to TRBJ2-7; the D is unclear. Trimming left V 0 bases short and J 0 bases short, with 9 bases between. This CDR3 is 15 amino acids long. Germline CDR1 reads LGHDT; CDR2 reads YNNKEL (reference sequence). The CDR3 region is CASSQDGGFSYEQYF. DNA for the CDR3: TGTGCCAGCAGCCAAGATGGCGGCTTCTCCTACGAGCAGTACTTC.

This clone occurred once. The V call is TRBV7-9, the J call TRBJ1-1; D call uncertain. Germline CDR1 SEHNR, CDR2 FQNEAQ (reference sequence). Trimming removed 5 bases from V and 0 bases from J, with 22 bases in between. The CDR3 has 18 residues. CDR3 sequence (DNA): TGTGCCAGCAGCCTCCTCGGACTGGCCGCGGGAATGAACACTGAAGCTTTCTTT. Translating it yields CASSLLGLAAGMNTEAFF. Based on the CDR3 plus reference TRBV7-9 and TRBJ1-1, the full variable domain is DTGVSQNPRHKITKRGQNVTFRCDPISEHNRLYWYRQTLGQGPEFLTYFQNEAQLEKSRLLSDRFSAERPKGSFSTLEIQRTEQGDSAMYLCASSLLGLAAGMNTEAFFGQGTRLTVV.

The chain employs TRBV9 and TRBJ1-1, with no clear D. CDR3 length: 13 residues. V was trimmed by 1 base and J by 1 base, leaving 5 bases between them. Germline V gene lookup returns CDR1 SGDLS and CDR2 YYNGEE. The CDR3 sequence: CASSVRQNTEAFF. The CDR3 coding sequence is TGTGCCAGCAGCGTAAGACAGAACACTGAAGCTTTCTTT. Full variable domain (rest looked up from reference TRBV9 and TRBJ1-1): DSGVTQTPKHLITATGQRVTLRCSPRSGDLSVYWYQQSLDQGLQFLIQYYNGEERAKGNILERFSAQQFPDLHSELNLSSLELGDSALYFCASSVRQNTEAFFGQGTRLTVV.

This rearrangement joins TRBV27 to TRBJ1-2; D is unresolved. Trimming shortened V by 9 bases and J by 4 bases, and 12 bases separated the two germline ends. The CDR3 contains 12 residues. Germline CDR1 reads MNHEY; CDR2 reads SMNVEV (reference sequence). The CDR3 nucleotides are TGTGCCAGTTTGGAGCAGAGCTATGGCTACACCTTC. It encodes CASLEQSYGYTF.

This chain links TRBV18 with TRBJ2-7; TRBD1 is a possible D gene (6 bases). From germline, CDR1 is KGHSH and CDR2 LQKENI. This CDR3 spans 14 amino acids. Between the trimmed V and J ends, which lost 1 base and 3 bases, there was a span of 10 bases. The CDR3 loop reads CASSPRDIFYEQYF. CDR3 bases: TGTGCCAGCTCACCACGGGACATATTCTACGAGCAGTACTTC.

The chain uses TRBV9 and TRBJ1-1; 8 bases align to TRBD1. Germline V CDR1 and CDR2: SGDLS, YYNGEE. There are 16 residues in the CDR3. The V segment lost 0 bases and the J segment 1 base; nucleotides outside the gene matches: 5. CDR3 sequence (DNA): TGTGCCAGCAGCGTAGGCCCCAGGGGGCGGAACACTGAAGCTTTCTTT. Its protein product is CASSVGPRGRNTEAFF.

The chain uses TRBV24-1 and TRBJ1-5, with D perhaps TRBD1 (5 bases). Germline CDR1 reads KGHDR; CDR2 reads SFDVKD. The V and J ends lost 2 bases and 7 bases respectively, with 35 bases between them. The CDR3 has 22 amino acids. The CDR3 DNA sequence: TGTGCCACCAGTGATTCGCCGGGGCAGGGAGGAAGGGAGATACGTAAGCTACAGCCCCAGCATTTT. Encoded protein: CATSDSPGQGGREIRKLQPQHF.